Listed below are T cell receptor beta chains from one sample, sequenced in a study of cytomegalovirus exposure and HLA in healthy donors. The protocol was immunoSEQ multiplex PCR, while the TCRdb copy is restricted to in-frame clones and leaves out a portion. The table shows roughly 70,000 clones, with 94% occurring only once. The sample comprised PBMCs. The receptors here all came from a man aged 18 to 30 in good health and CMV-seropositive. CDR3s include the opening cysteine and the closing phenylalanine or tryptophan. D genes are given only for firm matches. The size entry is marked missing in some rows and otherwise reads once, few, many or a size class.

d_call: .
clone_size: .
j_call: TRBJ1-2
v_call: TRBV14
cdr3_nt: TGTGCCAGCAGCCAAGATTCAGGTTACTATGGCTACACCTTC
cdr3_aa: CASSQDSGYYGYTF

d_call: .
clone_size: .
j_call: TRBJ2-7
v_call: TRBV7-3
cdr3_nt: TGTGCCAGCAGCTTGGCGCTCGGAGGGCAATACGAGCAGTACTTC
cdr3_aa: CASSLALGGQYEQYF

d_call: .
clone_size: .
j_call: TRBJ2-1
v_call: TRBV13
cdr3_nt: TGTGCCAGCAGCCCCCGGGACTTAAAGGGTGGTGAGCAGTTCTTC
cdr3_aa: CASSPRDLKGGEQFF

d_call: TRBD1
clone_size: .
j_call: TRBJ2-2
v_call: TRBV2
cdr3_nt: TGTGCCAGCAGGAGGACAGGAGAGTTTAACACCGGGGAGCTGTTTTTT
cdr3_aa: CASRRTGEFNTGELFF

d_call: TRBD1
clone_size: .
j_call: TRBJ2-5
v_call: TRBV28
cdr3_nt: TGTGCCAGCAGCCTCCACCGGGACAGGGGGCGATTTTCCCTCCAAGAGACCCAGTACTTC
cdr3_aa: CASSLHRDRGRFSLQETQYF

d_call: TRBD2
clone_size: .
j_call: TRBJ2-1
v_call: TRBV14
cdr3_nt: TGTGCCAGCAGCCAGGGAAAGGCGGGAGGGCCAGGATTTAATGAGCAGTTCTTC
cdr3_aa: CASSQGKAGGPGFNEQFF

d_call: TRBD1
clone_size: .
j_call: TRBJ1-1
v_call: TRBV5-4
cdr3_nt: TGTGCCAGCAGCTCCACGACGTCAGGGGGGGCTTTCTTT
cdr3_aa: CASSSTTSGGAFF

d_call: .
clone_size: .
j_call: TRBJ2-1
v_call: TRBV18
cdr3_nt: TGTGCCAGCTCATTGGGGCGGGACGAGTCCTACAATGAGCAGTTCTTC
cdr3_aa: CASSLGRDESYNEQFF

d_call: TRBD1
clone_size: .
j_call: TRBJ2-2
v_call: TRBV5-1
cdr3_nt: TGCGCCAGCAGCGCCCTTCAGGGGGCAAACACCGGGGAGCTGTTTTTT
cdr3_aa: CASSALQGANTGELFF

d_call: .
clone_size: .
j_call: TRBJ1-4
v_call: TRBV19
cdr3_nt: TGTGCCAGTATTTCAGATGAAAAACTGTTTTTT
cdr3_aa: CASISDEKLFF

d_call: TRBD1
clone_size: .
j_call: TRBJ2-7
v_call: TRBV13
cdr3_nt: TGTGCCAGCAGCTTGACGGGGACAGGGACCTACGAGCAGTACTTC
cdr3_aa: CASSLTGTGTYEQYF

d_call: .
clone_size: .
j_call: TRBJ2-3
v_call: TRBV5-6
cdr3_nt: TGTGCCAGCAGCCCTGGCATAGCGCCTAGCACAGATACGCAGTATTTT
cdr3_aa: CASSPGIAPSTDTQYF

d_call: TRBD1
clone_size: .
j_call: TRBJ2-3
v_call: TRBV13
cdr3_nt: TGTGCCAGCAGCTTAGGCGGGACAGGGTTCACAGATACGCAGTATTTT
cdr3_aa: CASSLGGTGFTDTQYF

d_call: .
clone_size: .
j_call: TRBJ1-4
v_call: TRBV28
cdr3_nt: TGTGCCACCCTCCCGGAGGGACTAGGAAAACTGTTTTTT
cdr3_aa: CATLPEGLGKLFF

d_call: .
clone_size: .
j_call: TRBJ1-2
v_call: TRBV7-9
cdr3_nt: TGTGCCAGCAGCTCGCCGAGGGCCCCCAGCAATGGCTACACCTTC
cdr3_aa: CASSSPRAPSNGYTF

d_call: .
clone_size: .
j_call: TRBJ1-2
v_call: TRBV5-8
cdr3_nt: TGTGCCAGCAGCTTTTCGGCTAACTATGGCTACACCTTC
cdr3_aa: CASSFSANYGYTF

d_call: .
clone_size: once
j_call: TRBJ2-7
v_call: TRBV4-2
cdr3_nt: TGTGCCAGCAGCCAAGATATTTCAGGCGCCTACGAGCAGTACTTC
cdr3_aa: CASSQDISGAYEQYF

d_call: .
clone_size: .
j_call: TRBJ2-7
v_call: TRBV27
cdr3_nt: TGTGCCAGCAGTTTGGCCGGGAGTTTCTCCTACGAGCAGTACTTC
cdr3_aa: CASSLAGSFSYEQYF

d_call: TRBD1
clone_size: .
j_call: TRBJ2-7
v_call: TRBV6-5
cdr3_nt: TGTGCCAGCCAAGGACAGGGTGTAGGCGAGCAGTACTTC
cdr3_aa: CASQGQGVGEQYF

d_call: .
clone_size: .
j_call: TRBJ2-5
v_call: TRBV25-1
cdr3_nt: TGTGCCAGCAGCGACGGGAGCGATGTAGAGACCCAGTACTTC
cdr3_aa: CASSDGSDVETQYF

d_call: TRBD1
clone_size: .
j_call: TRBJ1-3
v_call: TRBV9
cdr3_nt: TGTGCCAGCAGCGTCGGGACAGAGTCTGGAAACACCATATATTTT
cdr3_aa: CASSVGTESGNTIYF

d_call: TRBD2
clone_size: .
j_call: TRBJ2-1
v_call: TRBV18
cdr3_nt: TGTGCCAGCTCACCACGGAGCGGGAGGCCCTACAATGAGCAGTTCTTC
cdr3_aa: CASSPRSGRPYNEQFF

d_call: .
clone_size: .
j_call: TRBJ1-1
v_call: TRBV28
cdr3_nt: TGTGCCAGCAGTTTTCGGGGGGATCCCTCGGGGACTGAAGCTTTCTTT
cdr3_aa: CASSFRGDPSGTEAFF

d_call: .
clone_size: .
j_call: TRBJ2-7
v_call: TRBV6-1
cdr3_nt: TGTGCCAGCAGTGAACCGGGACATATCTACGAGCAGTACTTC
cdr3_aa: CASSEPGHIYEQYF